This TCR beta chain was identified in a study of cytomegalovirus exposure and HLA in healthy donors. Study-wide points: V segments that were indistinguishable, TRBV6-2 and TRBV6-3 among them, were omitted from analysis. Later examination showed HLA-associated TCR beta chains had greater clonal expansion than equally common others.

The germline V gene encodes CDR1 SGHRS and CDR2 YFSETQ. J gave up 4 bases and V 4 bases, and 8 bases lay outside the gene matches. The CDR3 has 15 amino acids. About this clone itself: Its antigen is as yet unknown.

It was with 60 Vbeta and 13 Jbeta primers that the PCR ran. The table came from immunoSEQ multiplex PCR; TCRdb's copy has only in-frame clones and leaves some out. The sample lists 70,000 to 100,000 clones; roughly 70% were seen once. The sample comprised PBMCs. The V and J genes are TRBV5-1 and TRBJ2-1; 7 bases are shared with TRBD1. The source is a man between 50 and 59 years old in good health and CMV-seronegative. DNA for the CDR3: TGCGCCAGCAGCCTAGGACAGGCCGGGTACAATGAGCAGTTCTTC. Translated, it gives CASSLGQAGYNEQFF. Looking up the rest from reference TRBV5-1 and TRBJ2-1 gives the full variable domain: KAGVTQTPRYLIKTRGQQVTLSCSPISGHRSVSWYQQTPGQGLQFLFEYFSETQRNKGNFPGRFSGRQFSNSRSEMNVSTLELGDSALYLCASSLGQAGYNEQFFGPGTRLTVL.